This T cell receptor (beta chain) was identified in a study of breast tumors, draining lymph nodes, adjacent tissues. Study-wide results and caveats: Luminal-like breast cancer showed significantly higher tumor–nontumor repertoire similarity than basal-like. Tumor TCR diversity was below lymph nodes but above nontumor tissue.

Between the trimmed V and J ends, which lost 0 bases and 1 base, there was a span of 8 bases. This CDR3 is 15 amino acids long. CDR1 is LGHNA, CDR2 YNFKEQ, per germline. Axillary draining lymph nodes of breast cancer patients supplied the node samples. On this clonotype: Its antigen is unidentified.

TCRdb reanalysed the multiplex PCR reads using MiXCR and keeps one entry per CDR3 protein. The table has 200,000 or so distinct CDR3 sequences, approximately 30% seen once. Material: axillary lymph node tissue. The receptor comes from a female donor with breast cancer. Some clones in this sample may be carry-over from other donors' samples. V is TRBV4-2 and J is TRBJ2-3; no firm D call. In nucleotides, the CDR3 is TGTGCCAGCAGCCAAGAGGAACACCGCACAGATACGCAGTATTTT. Amino acid sequence: CASSQEEHRTDTQYF.